The 24 T cell receptor beta chains given below trace back to one sample, sequenced in a study of OX40 agonist ivuxolimab in advanced cancers. TCRdb's table, derived via immunoSEQ multiplex PCR, lists solely in-frame clones and lacks some. In the table there are about 49,000 clones, around 84% of which are singletons. This specimen was CD4+ or CD8+ T cells sorted from blood, taken in a trial of the OX40 agonist ivuxolimab. The receptor source for this set is an adult with an advanced solid tumor such as melanoma, head and neck, liver or kidney cancer.

The chain is built from TRBV29-1 and TRBJ1-1; TRBD1 matches at 7 bases. This CDR3 has 15 amino acids. Germline lookup yields CDR1 SQVTM and CDR2 ANQGSEA. V gave up 7 bases and J gave up 4 bases; unmatched junction bases: 15. The CDR3 loop is CSAATGVNIGTEAFF. Here the CDR3 DNA reads TGCAGCGCTGCCACAGGGGTCAACATAGGCACTGAAGCTTTCTTT.

The chain combines TRBV23-1 with TRBJ1-3; the D is unclear. TRBV23-1 is marked as an open reading frame, function uncertain. The CDR3 totals 16 residues. Trimming cost V 4 bases and J 0 bases, with 13 bases left between them. CDR3 region: CASSRTEADSGNTIYF. CDR3 DNA: TGCGCCAGCAGTCGGACGGAGGCAGACTCTGGAAACACCATATATTTT.

To note about this clone: The same CDR3 can be traced to other DNA sequences in this sample. This CDR3 is CASSDTGELFF. The CDR3 bases are TGCGCCAGCAGCGATACCGGGGAGCTGTTTTTT. This chain links TRBV5-1 with TRBJ2-2; D ambiguous. CDR1 and CDR2 from the germline V gene are SGHRS and YFSETQ. V was shortened by 4 bases and J by 5 bases, with 3 bases between the two germline ends. This CDR3 contains 11 residues.

The J gene is TRBJ2-3, the V gene TRBV9; TRBD2 is a possible D gene (5 bases). Trimming took 3 bases from V and 2 from J, leaving 16 bases between them. CDR3 size: 16 residues. Per the germline V gene, CDR1 is SGDLS and CDR2 is YYNGEE. CDR3 amino acids: CASSAFSRVATDTQYF. CDR3 sequence (DNA): TGTGCCAGCAGCGCATTTTCGAGGGTAGCCACAGATACGCAGTATTTT.

The chain recombines TRBV4-1 with TRBJ2-2, with D possibly matching TRBD1 (5 bases). Germline CDR1 and CDR2: MGHRA and YSYEKL. The CDR3 contains 15 residues. The V and J ends lost 3 bases and 2 bases respectively, with 10 bases between them. In DNA, the CDR3 is TGCGCCAGCAGCCACCAGGGCCTCAACACCGGGGAGCTGTTTTTT. Translating gives CASSHQGLNTGELFF.

J is TRBJ1-1 and V is TRBV10-2; D unclear. The CDR3 has 14 residues. Germline loops: CDR1 WSHSY, CDR2 SAAADI. Trimming removed 4 bases from V and 4 bases from J, with 13 bases in between. The CDR3 sequence: CASSGPGESTEAFF. The CDR3 coding sequence is TGCGCCAGCAGTGGCCCCGGGGAGAGCACTGAAGCTTTCTTT.

V is TRBV9 and J is TRBJ1-6, with D unclear. The germline V gene encodes CDR1 SGDLS and CDR2 YYNGEE. The CDR3 is made up of 16 amino acids. V shed 3 bases and J shed 6 bases, with 16 bases lying between them. CDR3 DNA: TGTGCCAGCAGCGATTCTAAAGAACGGCTTAATTCACCCCTCCACTTT. Protein: CASSDSKERLNSPLHF.

The gene calls are TRBV11-2 and TRBJ2-2; D uncertain. Looked up from germline, CDR1 is SGHAT and CDR2 is FQNNGV. The CDR3 contains 15 residues. Trimming cost V 5 bases and J 0 bases, with 10 bases left between them. As DNA, the CDR3 is TGTGCCAGCAGCCTTAGGACGACGAACACCGGGGAGCTGTTTTTT. It encodes CASSLRTTNTGELFF.

The rearrangement links TRBV4-1 to TRBJ1-6, with D uncertain. Trimming stripped 2 bases from V and 5 bases from J, with 4 bases between. This CDR3 has 13 amino acids. CDR1 and CDR2 (germline): MGHRA, YSYEKL. The CDR3 reads CASSQLDNSPLHF. Written as DNA, the CDR3 is TGCGCCAGCAGCCAATTGGATAATTCACCCCTCCACTTT.

The chain uses TRBV30 and TRBJ2-7; the D gene is possibly TRBD1 (6 bases). CDR1 and CDR2 (germline): GTSNPN, SVGIG (reference sequence). The CDR3 has 14 amino acids. V was trimmed by 1 base and J by 7 bases, leaving 17 bases between them. As DNA, the CDR3 is TGTGCCTGGAGTGGGGACACCTCACTTTGGGAGCAGTACTTC. It yields the protein CAWSGDTSLWEQYF. Complete variable domain (other parts from reference TRBV30 and TRBJ2-7): SQTIHQWPATLVQPVGSPLSLECTVEGTSNPNLYWYRQAAGRGLQLLFYSVGIGQISSEVPQNLSASRPQDRQFILSSKKLLLSDSGFYLCAWSGDTSLWEQYFGPGTRLTVT.

The gene calls are TRBV18 and TRBJ1-1; 7 positions agree with TRBD1. V lost 3 bases, J lost 0 bases, and 7 bases stayed unmatched. Germline V gene lookup returns CDR1 KGHSH and CDR2 LQKENI. This CDR3 contains 16 residues. The CDR3 loop reads CASSPNDREVNTEAFF. CDR3 in DNA: TGTGCCAGCTCACCGAATGACAGGGAGGTGAACACTGAAGCTTTCTTT.

This chain uses TRBV27 with TRBJ2-1; D remains ambiguous. The CDR3 length is 16 residues. Germline V gene sequence: CDR1 MNHEY, CDR2 SMNVEV (reference sequence). Trimming stripped 2 bases from V and 5 bases from J, with 16 bases between. DNA for the CDR3: TGTGCCAGCAGTTTAGGGCAGAATAATTTTAACAATGAGCAGTTCTTC. Translating it yields CASSLGQNNFNNEQFF.

The chain links TRBV7-9 to TRBJ2-7, with 9 bases fitting TRBD1. The trim removed 1 base at V and 5 bases at J, leaving 6 bases unmatched. The CDR3 has 15 amino acids. The V gene's germline CDR1 is SEHNR and CDR2 FQNEAQ (reference sequence). CDR3 region: CASSLVGTGIHEQYF. The DNA for the CDR3 is TGTGCCAGCAGCTTAGTAGGGACAGGGATCCACGAGCAGTACTTC.

The chain uses TRBV19 and TRBJ2-5; D gene uncertain. The germline V and J ends were trimmed by 7 bases and 5 bases, with 8 bases remaining between them. Germline V gene sequence: CDR1 LNHDA, CDR2 SQIVND (reference sequence). The CDR3 is 11 amino acids. CDR3: CASTSSETQYF. In nucleotides, the CDR3 is TGTGCCAGTACCTCTTCGGAGACCCAGTACTTC. The full variable domain, with the rest looked up from reference TRBV19 and TRBJ2-5, is DGGITQSPKYLFRKEGQNVTLSCEQNLNHDAMYWYRQDPGQGLRLIYYSQIVNDFQKGDIAEGYSVSREKKESFPLTVTSAQKNPTAFYLCASTSSETQYFGPGTRLLVL.

This chain joins TRBV14 and TRBJ1-4; possible D gene TRBD1, 5 bases. Looked up from germline, CDR1 is SGHDN and CDR2 is FVKESK. This CDR3 comprises 15 residues. V was trimmed by 0 bases and J by 5 bases, leaving 10 bases between them. The CDR3 nucleotides are TGTGCCAGCAGCCAAGAACTCCAGGGAAATGAAAAACTGTTTTTT. As protein: CASSQELQGNEKLFF.

This chain connects TRBV4-1 to TRBJ1-6, with D perhaps TRBD1 (5 bases). Per the germline V gene, CDR1 is MGHRA and CDR2 is YSYEKL. The CDR3 length is 14 residues. V dropped 1 base and J dropped 10 bases, with 11 bases sitting between them. The CDR3 sequence: CASSQGQGGSPLHF. The DNA for the CDR3 is TGCGCCAGCAGCCAAGGGCAGGGAGGGTCACCCCTCCACTTT.

V gene TRBV28 combines with J gene TRBJ1-4; D gene uncertain. The ends were cut back, 2 bases at V and 2 bases at J, with 9 bases in the middle. The CDR3 has 15 residues. Germline V gives CDR1 MDHEN, CDR2 SYDVKM. The CDR3 loop is CASSLLLGTNEKLFF. For the CDR3, the DNA is TGTGCCAGCAGTTTACTTCTAGGGACTAATGAAAAACTGTTTTTT.

This clone occurred once. The chain uses TRBV9 and TRBJ2-5; D may be TRBD1 or TRBD2 (5 bases each). The V gene's germline CDR1 is SGDLS and CDR2 YYNGEE. The germline V and J ends were trimmed by 3 bases and 4 bases, with 10 bases remaining between them. The CDR3 totals 13 residues. As DNA, the CDR3 is TGTGCCAGCAGCGGGGACGTTAGAGAGACCCAGTACTTC. Translated: CASSGDVRETQYF.

This chain connects TRBV11-2 to TRBJ2-3, with a possible D match to TRBD2 (6 bases). Germline lookup yields CDR1 SGHAT and CDR2 FQNNGV. The germline V and J ends were trimmed by 5 bases and 7 bases, with 19 bases remaining between them. CDR3 length: 15 amino acids. CDR3 protein: CASSSEGGALHTQYF. For the CDR3, the DNA is TGTGCCAGCAGCAGTGAGGGCGGGGCGCTTCATACGCAGTATTTT.

The gene calls are TRBV7-9 and TRBJ2-2; unclear D gene. The CDR3 totals 15 residues. Trimming took off 5 bases at V and 6 bases at J, with 16 bases between the two ends. In germline, CDR1 is SEHNR, CDR2 FQNEAQ (reference sequence). CDR3 nucleotides: TGTGCCAGCAGCCAAAGATCCAGAGGATCCGGGGAGCTGTTTTTT. It encodes CASSQRSRGSGELFF.

This chain joins TRBV25-1 and TRBJ1-1, with 10 bases matching TRBD1. Trimming cost V 6 bases and J 1 base; bases outside gene matches: 2. The CDR3 spans 14 residues. The germline gives CDR1 MGHDK, CDR2 SYGVNS. CDR3 in DNA: TGTGCCAGCAGGACAGGGGGCTCGAACACTGAAGCTTTCTTT. The encoded protein is CASRTGGSNTEAFF.

The J gene is TRBJ1-3, the V gene TRBV21-1. TRBV21-1 is shown as a pseudogene. This CDR3 is 16 amino acids long. The CDR3 loop is CASSRRGQVPGNTIYF. The DNA for the CDR3 is TGTGCCAGCAGCCGCCGCGGGCAGGTCCCTGGAAACACCATATATTTT.

This rearrangement joins TRBV4-3 to TRBJ1-1; D unresolved. V lost 1 base to trimming and J lost 1 base, with 7 bases between them. The germline gives CDR1 LGHNA, CDR2 YSLEER. This CDR3 spans 14 amino acids. The CDR3 loop is CASSQVTGNTEAFF. DNA of the CDR3: TGCGCCAGCAGCCAAGTTACGGGGAACACTGAAGCTTTCTTT.

The CDR3 region is CASSLGQAEQYF. In nucleotides, the CDR3 is TGTGCCAGCAGCTTGGGGCAGGCCGAGCAGTACTTC. The chain links TRBV5-6 to TRBJ2-7; D is unclear. With 0 bases removed from V and 6 bases from J, the gap between germline ends came to 7 bases. CDR1 is SGHDT and CDR2 is YYEEEE in the germline V gene. The CDR3 sequence is 12 residues long.